The 3 T cell receptor beta chains reported below all come from one sample, sequenced in a study of blood T cell repertoires in COVID-19. The method was immunoSEQ multiplex PCR; TCRdb's version includes in-frame clones alone and lacks a portion of them. Of more than 120,000 clones listed, approximately 84% were seen once; the top ten hold 3.5% to 5%. Sequenced: PBMCs or T cells enriched from blood (not recorded which). The receptors here all came from a man aged 45-65 years in a cohort exposed to, infected with or recovered from COVID-19 (not recorded which).

The chain employs TRBV4-1 and TRBJ1-6; D unresolved. V was trimmed by 0 bases and J by 8 bases, leaving 14 bases between them. Germline V gene data show CDR1 as MGHRA and CDR2 as YSYEKL. The CDR3 totals 16 residues. The CDR3 sequence is CASSQDRGALDSPLHF. In DNA form, the CDR3 reads TGCGCCAGCAGCCAAGATCGGGGAGCGCTGGATTCACCCCTCCACTTT.

The J gene is TRBJ2-5, the V gene TRBV2, with 8 bases identical to TRBD2. This CDR3 spans 11 amino acids. V lost 10 bases to trimming and J lost 5 bases; unmatched junction nucleotides: 3. The germline V gene encodes CDR1 SNHLY and CDR2 FYNNEI. The CDR3 DNA is TGTGCCAAGGGACTAGTCGAGACCCAGTACTTC. Translation gives CAKGLVETQYF.

This chain uses TRBV28 with TRBJ1-5; D might be TRBD1 (5 bases). The CDR3 totals 14 residues. V lost 8 bases, J lost 4 bases, and 15 bases lay in between. Germline-derived CDR1 and CDR2 are MDHEN and SYDVKM. CDR3 amino acids: CASRRVGVNQPQHF. The CDR3 DNA sequence: TGTGCCAGCCGCAGGGTAGGGGTTAATCAGCCCCAGCATTTT.